The rows below give T cell receptor beta chains drawn from one sample of a study of T cell repertoires in cytomegalovirus infection. TCRdb reanalysed the reads using MiXCR and keeps one entry per CDR3 protein. The data hold hundreds of thousands of distinct CDR3 sequences, with 17% observed a single time. Sequencing was performed on PBMCs. These receptors came from a human donor in good health (CMV status not recorded). Some clones in this sample may be carry-over from other donors' samples. Both conserved end residues are trimmed from each CDR3.

TRBV5-8,ASSLAGISNQPQH
TRBV27,ASSTDRGRHEQY
TRBV27,ASSSRYEQY
TRBV6-2/TRBV6-3,ASSYGRLNTEAF
TRBV3-1,ASSRTGGASSGELF
TRBV5-1,ASSFGVTGDTEAF
TRBV12-3/TRBV12-4,ASSEGGTPNTEAF
TRBV3-1,ASSDRWGYSYNSPLH
TRBV29-1,SVDSSSGGTRSTDTQY
TRBV7-9,ASSLAPGQGQPQH